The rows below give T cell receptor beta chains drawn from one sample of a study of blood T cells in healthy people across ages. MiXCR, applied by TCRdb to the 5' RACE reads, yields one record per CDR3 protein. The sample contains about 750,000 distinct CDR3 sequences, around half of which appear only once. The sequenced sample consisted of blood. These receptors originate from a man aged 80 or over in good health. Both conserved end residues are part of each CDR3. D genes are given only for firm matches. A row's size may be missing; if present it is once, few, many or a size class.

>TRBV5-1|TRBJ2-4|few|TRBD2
CASSGRAGLENIQYF
TGCGCCAGCAGCGGGAGGGCGGGGTTGGAAAACATTCAGTACTTC
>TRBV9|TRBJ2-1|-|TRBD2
CASSVLASGSYNEQFF
TGTGCCAGCAGCGTATTGGCTAGCGGGAGCTACAATGAGCAGTTCTTC
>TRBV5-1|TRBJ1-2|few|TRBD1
CASSLAGQGASGYTF
TGCGCCAGCAGCTTGGCCGGACAGGGGGCGAGCGGCTACACCTTC
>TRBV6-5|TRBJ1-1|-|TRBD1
CASSLSRQGAWNTEAFF
TGTGCCAGCAGTTTATCCAGGCAGGGGGCATGGAACACTGAAGCTTTCTTT
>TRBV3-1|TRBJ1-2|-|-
CASSQEAKLYTF
TGTGCCAGCAGCCAAGAGGCCAAACTCTACACCTTC
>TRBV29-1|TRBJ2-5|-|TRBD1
CSVPGQDWETQYF
TGCAGCGTTCCCGGACAGGACTGGGAGACCCAGTACTTC
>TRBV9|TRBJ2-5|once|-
CASSVVILAPGETQYF
TGTGCCAGCAGCGTAGTTATCCTAGCTCCTGGGGAGACCCAGTACTTC
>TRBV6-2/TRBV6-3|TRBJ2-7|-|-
CASSYPTASYEQYF
TGTGCCAGCAGTTACCCGACAGCCTCCTACGAGCAGTACTTC
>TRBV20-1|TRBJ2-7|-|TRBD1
CSCSGTGSSYEQYF
TGCAGCTGCTCCGGGACAGGGAGCTCCTACGAGCAGTACTTC
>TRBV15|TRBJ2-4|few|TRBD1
CATSRDQGDVQYF
TGTGCCACCAGCAGAGATCAGGGGGATGTTCAGTACTTC
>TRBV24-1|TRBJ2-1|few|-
CATSDPSPGGRSYNEQFF
TGTGCCACCAGTGATCCCTCACCGGGGGGCCGGTCCTACAATGAGCAGTTCTTC
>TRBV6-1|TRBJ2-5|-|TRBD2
CASSVLAGVVETQYF
TGTGCCAGCAGTGTACTAGCGGGAGTTGTGGAGACCCAGTACTTC
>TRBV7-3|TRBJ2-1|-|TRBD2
CASSLMGRAGVRNEQFF
TGTGCCAGCAGCTTAATGGGCCGGGCGGGAGTTCGAAATGAGCAGTTCTTC
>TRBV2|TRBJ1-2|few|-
CASPRDVNYGYTF
TGTGCCAGCCCGAGGGACGTTAACTATGGCTACACCTTC
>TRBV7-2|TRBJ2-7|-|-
CASSTGRGSYEQYF
TGTGCCAGCAGCACGGGACGGGGCTCCTACGAGCAGTACTTC
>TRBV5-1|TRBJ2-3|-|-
CASSFLSATDTQYF
TGCGCCAGCAGCTTTCTCAGCGCAACAGATACGCAGTATTTT